The next 21 T cell receptor beta chains were all read from a single sample in a study of blood T cell repertoires in COVID-19. Using immunoSEQ multiplex PCR, the repertoire was profiled, and TCRdb retains in-frame clones only, with some absent. The profile shows around 320,000 clones, approximately 91% of them singletons. Sequencing was performed on PBMCs or T cells enriched from blood (not recorded which). The receptors derive from a woman in her 30s who had been exposed to COVID-19.

The chain is built from TRBV9 and TRBJ1-2; TRBD1 matches at 7 bases. The CDR3 sequence is 15 residues long. Germline V CDR1 and CDR2: SGDLS, YYNGEE. The trim removed 0 bases at V and 5 bases at J, leaving 7 bases unmatched. The CDR3 region has the DNA TGTGCCAGCAGCGTAGGATACAGGGGAACTTATGGCTACACCTTC. Translating gives CASSVGYRGTYGYTF. Combining the CDR3 with reference TRBV9 and TRBJ1-2 gives the whole variable domain DSGVTQTPKHLITATGQRVTLRCSPRSGDLSVYWYQQSLDQGLQFLIQYYNGEERAKGNILERFSAQQFPDLHSELNLSSLELGDSALYFCASSVGYRGTYGYTFGSGTRLTVV.

The chain carries TRBV7-9 and TRBJ2-4; D may be TRBD1 (6 bases). Trimming removed 5 bases from V and 3 bases from J, with 11 bases in between. Germline CDR1 is SEHNR and CDR2 is FQNEAQ (reference sequence). CDR3 length: 14 residues. The CDR3 reads CASSADRLKNIQYF. The CDR3 DNA follows: TGTGCCAGCAGCGCGGACAGACTCAAAAACATTCAGTACTTC. Combining the CDR3 with reference TRBV7-9 and TRBJ2-4 gives the whole variable domain DTGVSQNPRHKITKRGQNVTFRCDPISEHNRLYWYRQTLGQGPEFLTYFQNEAQLEKSRLLSDRFSAERPKGSFSTLEIQRTEQGDSAMYLCASSADRLKNIQYFGAGTRLSVL.

V is TRBV4-1 and J is TRBJ1-4; the D gene is possibly TRBD1 (6 bases). The CDR3 has 14 residues. Deletions cut 5 bases from V and 2 bases from J, with 9 bases between. Germline lookup yields CDR1 MGHRA and CDR2 YSYEKL. The DNA for the CDR3 is TGCGCCAGCAGCTGGACAGCCACTAATGAAAAACTGTTTTTT. It specifies CASSWTATNEKLFF.

The genes are TRBV12-3 or TRBV12-4 and TRBJ1-3; D gene ambiguous. The V end lost 9 bases, the J end lost 0 bases, and 6 bases lay between the germline ends. The CDR3 is 12 residues long. The CDR3 here is CASDNSGNTIYF. The DNA of the CDR3 is TGTGCCAGTGACAACTCTGGAAACACCATATATTTT.

The genes are TRBV29-1 and TRBJ1-4; 8 bases agree with TRBD1. CDR3 length equals 14 residues. V was pared by 6 bases and J by 7 bases, with 10 bases of the junction left unmatched. Germline CDR1 reads SQVTM; CDR2 reads ANQGSEA. In nucleotides, the CDR3 is TGCAGCGTGTGGGGGGCAGGGGGCGTTGAAAAACTGTTTTTT. Its translation: CSVWGAGGVEKLFF.

The chain has TRBV6-4 and TRBJ1-1, with a possible D match to TRBD1 (5 bases). CDR3 length: 13 amino acids. The germline CDR1 and CDR2 sequences are MRHNA and SNTAGT. The V end lost 6 bases, the J end lost 4 bases, and 12 bases lay between the germline ends. Written as DNA, the CDR3 is TGTGCCAGCAGCGTAGGGGAGGGCACTGAAGCTTTCTTT. Its translation is CASSVGEGTEAFF.

The J gene is TRBJ1-6, the V gene TRBV10-1, with 12 bases aligning to TRBD1. With 10 bases clipped from V and 5 bases from J, the junction kept 15 bases outside the gene matches. CDR3 size: 18 residues. Germline CDR1 reads WNHNN; CDR2 reads SYGVQD (reference sequence). The CDR3 bases are TGCGCCACCGGGTCCGGGACAGGGGGCAAGAAGGATAATTCACCCCTCCACTTT. It translates to CATGSGTGGKKDNSPLHF.

The genes are TRBV15 and TRBJ2-7; possible D gene TRBD1, 5 bases. The CDR3 loop spans 15 amino acids. Per germline, CDR1 LNHNV and CDR2 YYDKDF (reference sequence). V lost 1 base and J 3 bases, leaving 13 bases between the germline ends. The DNA for the CDR3 is TGTGCCACCAGCAGAGGCTCCAGGGTAAACTACGAGCAGTACTTC. It yields the protein CATSRGSRVNYEQYF.

The genes are TRBV2 and TRBJ2-4; D is unclear. The CDR3 extends over 15 amino acids. V was trimmed by 2 bases and J by 0 bases, leaving 8 bases between them. From germline, CDR1 is SNHLY and CDR2 FYNNEI. The CDR3 protein is CASSEIATAKNIQYF. CDR3 DNA: TGTGCCAGCAGTGAAATAGCTACAGCCAAAAACATTCAGTACTTC.

The chain carries TRBV24-1 and TRBJ2-3; TRBD1 agrees at 9 bases. V was clipped by 4 bases and J by 5 bases; unmatched bases: 3. Per the germline V gene, CDR1 is KGHDR and CDR2 is SFDVKD. This CDR3 is 14 amino acids long. CDR3 loop: CATSEQGAGDTQYF. CDR3 in DNA: TGTGCCACCAGTGAACAGGGGGCAGGAGATACGCAGTATTTT.

This chain links TRBV5-1 with TRBJ1-3; D possibly corresponds to TRBD1 (5 bases). The germline V gene encodes CDR1 SGHRS and CDR2 YFSETQ. The CDR3 contains 15 residues. The V and J ends lost 0 bases and 3 bases respectively, with 10 bases between them. The chain's CDR3 is CASSLGRVDGNTIYF. Here the CDR3 DNA reads TGCGCCAGCAGCTTGGGCAGGGTGGATGGAAACACCATATATTTT.

The CDR3 sequence is CASSSPRREKLFF. Written as DNA, the CDR3 is TGTGCCAGCTCCTCCCCCAGGAGGGAAAAACTGTTTTTT. The V and J genes are TRBV7-9 and TRBJ1-4, with D unclear. V shed 8 bases and J shed 8 bases, with 15 bases lying between them. CDR1 is SEHNR, CDR2 FQNEAQ, per germline (reference sequence). The CDR3 extends over 13 amino acids.

The CDR3 nucleotides read TGCGCCAGCAGCCCAGGGCTCCAAGGTGAAAAACTGTTTTTT. Translated: CASSPGLQGEKLFF. This chain joins TRBV5-1 and TRBJ1-4; a weak D match, TRBD1 (5 bases). The germline V and J ends were trimmed by 4 bases and 7 bases, with 14 bases remaining between them. CDR1 SGHRS and CDR2 YFSETQ come from the germline V gene. The length of the CDR3 is 14 residues. The full variable domain, with the rest looked up from reference TRBV5-1 and TRBJ1-4, is KAGVTQTPRYLIKTRGQQVTLSCSPISGHRSVSWYQQTPGQGLQFLFEYFSETQRNKGNFPGRFSGRQFSNSRSEMNVSTLELGDSALYLCASSPGLQGEKLFFGSGTQLSVL.

V and J are TRBV19 and TRBJ1-5; D may be TRBD1 (5 bases). Germline V gene sequence: CDR1 LNHDA, CDR2 SQIVND (reference sequence). V lost 1 base, J lost 3 bases, and 13 bases lay in between. This CDR3 spans 16 amino acids. The CDR3, as DNA: TGTGCCAGTAGTATAGTTCCAGGGACTTTCAATCAGCCCCAGCATTTT. Translating gives CASSIVPGTFNQPQHF.

V is TRBV7-2 and J is TRBJ2-1, with D possibly matching TRBD2 (6 bases). The length of the CDR3 is 15 residues. CDR1 and CDR2 (germline): SGHTA, FQGNSA. V lost 1 base to trimming and J lost 7 bases, with 14 bases between them. CDR3 loop: CASSLVGARENEQFF. DNA for the CDR3: TGTGCCAGCAGCTTAGTTGGGGCGCGGGAAAATGAGCAGTTCTTC.

The chain has TRBV7-9 and TRBJ1-3; 9 bases match TRBD1. The CDR3 consists of 17 residues. Germline V gene lookup returns CDR1 SEHNR and CDR2 FQNEAQ (reference sequence). V lost 4 bases, J lost 2 bases, and 9 bases stayed unmatched. In DNA form, the CDR3 reads TGTGCCAGCAGCTCCGGGACAGGGAGGTGGACTGGAAACACCATATATTTT. The encoded protein is CASSSGTGRWTGNTIYF.

This clone was seen a few times. This chain joins TRBV7-8 and TRBJ1-3, with 7 bases matching TRBD1. The CDR3 spans 18 residues. Germline V gene data show CDR1 as SGHVS and CDR2 as FQNEAQ. The trim removed 2 bases at V and 4 bases at J, leaving 14 bases unmatched. The CDR3: CASSLKGGAGAGGNTIYF. The CDR3, as DNA: TGTGCCAGCAGCTTAAAAGGGGGCGCAGGGGCGGGAGGAAACACCATATATTTT.

Concerning this clone itself: This may be a read error, as it is one base from a much larger clone. The rearrangement links TRBV2 to TRBJ1-2; 9 bases are shared with TRBD1. The CDR3 loop spans 13 amino acids. The J segment lost 4 bases and the V segment lost 4 bases, leaving 1 base of the junction unmatched. The V gene's germline CDR1 is SNHLY and CDR2 FYNNEI. The CDR3 DNA sequence: TGTGCCAGCAGTGGGGACAGGGTCTATGGCTACACCTTC. It is translated as CASSGDRVYGYTF.

The chain uses TRBV5-1 and TRBJ2-5; 10 positions match TRBD2. Germline V gene data show CDR1 as SGHRS and CDR2 as YFSETQ. This CDR3 has 16 residues. V lost 0 bases, J lost 1 base, and 3 bases stayed unmatched. CDR3 nucleotide sequence: TGCGCCAGCAGCTTGGGGATAGCGGGGGGCCAAGAGACCCAGTACTTC. It codes for CASSLGIAGGQETQYF.

V usage is TRBV5-8 and J usage is TRBJ1-4; no definite D call. V was trimmed by 3 bases and J by 8 bases, leaving 14 bases between them. The CDR3 consists of 14 residues. Germline-derived CDR1 and CDR2 are SGHTS and YDEGEE. The CDR3 region is CASSSRGLKEKLFF. DNA of the CDR3: TGTGCCAGCAGCTCCCGGGGTCTTAAGGAAAAACTGTTTTTT.

V usage is TRBV6-2 or TRBV6-3 and J usage is TRBJ2-7; possible D gene TRBD1, 5 bases. The length of the CDR3 is 13 residues. Germline V gene data show CDR1 as MNHEY and CDR2 as SVGEGT. The ends were cut back, 2 bases at V and 4 bases at J, with 9 bases in the middle. The CDR3: CASSYGAGYEQYF. The CDR3 DNA reads TGTGCCAGCAGTTACGGGGCCGGGTACGAGCAGTACTTC.